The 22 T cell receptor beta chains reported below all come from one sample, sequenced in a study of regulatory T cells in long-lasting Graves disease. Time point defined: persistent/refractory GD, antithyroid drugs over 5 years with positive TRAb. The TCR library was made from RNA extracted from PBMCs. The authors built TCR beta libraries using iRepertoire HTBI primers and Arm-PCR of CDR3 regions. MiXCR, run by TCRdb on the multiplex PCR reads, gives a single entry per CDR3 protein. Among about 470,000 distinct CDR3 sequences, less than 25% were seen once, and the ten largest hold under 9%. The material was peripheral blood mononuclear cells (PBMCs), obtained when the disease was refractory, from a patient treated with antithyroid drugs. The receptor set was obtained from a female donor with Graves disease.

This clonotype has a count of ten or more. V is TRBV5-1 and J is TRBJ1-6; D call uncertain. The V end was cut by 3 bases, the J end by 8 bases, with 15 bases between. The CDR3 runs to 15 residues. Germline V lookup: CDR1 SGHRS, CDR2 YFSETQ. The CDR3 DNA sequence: TGCGCCAGCAGCTCTTCGGTTCAAAAGGATTCACCCCTCCACTTT. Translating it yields CASSSSVQKDSPLHF.

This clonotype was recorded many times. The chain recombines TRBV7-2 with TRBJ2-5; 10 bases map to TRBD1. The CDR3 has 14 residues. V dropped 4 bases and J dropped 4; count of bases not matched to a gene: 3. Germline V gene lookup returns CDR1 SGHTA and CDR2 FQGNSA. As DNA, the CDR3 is TGTGCCAGCAGCTCGGGGACAGGGGCAGAGACCCAGTACTTC. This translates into CASSSGTGAETQYF.

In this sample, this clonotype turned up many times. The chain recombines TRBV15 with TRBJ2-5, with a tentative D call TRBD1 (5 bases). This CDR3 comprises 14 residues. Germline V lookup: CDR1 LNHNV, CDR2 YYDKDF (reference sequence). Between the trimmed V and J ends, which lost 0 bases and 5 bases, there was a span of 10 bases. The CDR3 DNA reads TGTGCCACCAGCAGAGAGGTCCCAGGGGAGACCCAGTACTTC. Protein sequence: CATSREVPGETQYF.

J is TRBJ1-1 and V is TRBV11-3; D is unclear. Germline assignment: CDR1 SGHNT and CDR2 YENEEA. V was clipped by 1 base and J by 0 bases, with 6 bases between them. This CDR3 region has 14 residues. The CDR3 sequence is CASSLGNMNTEAFF. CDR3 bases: TGTGCCAGCAGCTTAGGGAATATGAACACTGAAGCTTTCTTT. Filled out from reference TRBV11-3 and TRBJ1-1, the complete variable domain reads EAGVVQSPRYKIIEKKQPVAFWCNPISGHNTLYWYLQNLGQGPELLIRYENEEAVDDSQLPKDRFSAERLKGVDSTLKIQPAELGDSAVYLCASSLGNMNTEAFFGQGTRLTVV.

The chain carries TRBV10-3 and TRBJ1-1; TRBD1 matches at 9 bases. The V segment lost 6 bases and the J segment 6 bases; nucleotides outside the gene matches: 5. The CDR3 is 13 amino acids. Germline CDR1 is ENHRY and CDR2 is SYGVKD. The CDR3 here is CAIRKTGGSEAFF. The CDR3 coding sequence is TGTGCCATCAGGAAGACAGGGGGATCTGAAGCTTTCTTT.

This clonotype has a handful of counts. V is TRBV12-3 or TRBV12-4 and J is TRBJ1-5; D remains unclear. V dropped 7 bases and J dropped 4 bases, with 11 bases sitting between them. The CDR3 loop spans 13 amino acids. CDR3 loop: CASNPGPNQPQHF. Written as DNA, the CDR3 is TGTGCCAGCAACCCAGGCCCTAATCAGCCCCAGCATTTT.

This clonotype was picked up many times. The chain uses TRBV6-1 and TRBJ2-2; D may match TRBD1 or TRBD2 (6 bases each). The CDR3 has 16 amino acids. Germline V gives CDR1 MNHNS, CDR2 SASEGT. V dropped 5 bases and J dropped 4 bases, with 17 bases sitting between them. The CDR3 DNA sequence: TGTGCCAGCAGTCGGCGCACAGGGCGGGGCACCGGGGAGCTGTTTTTT. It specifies CASSRRTGRGTGELFF.

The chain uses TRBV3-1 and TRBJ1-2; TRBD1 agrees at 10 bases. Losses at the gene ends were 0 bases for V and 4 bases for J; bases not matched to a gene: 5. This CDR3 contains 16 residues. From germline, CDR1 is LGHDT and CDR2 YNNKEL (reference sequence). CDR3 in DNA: TGTGCCAGCAGCCAAGAGAGACAGGGGGCTGGCTATGGCTACACCTTC. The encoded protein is CASSQERQGAGYGYTF.

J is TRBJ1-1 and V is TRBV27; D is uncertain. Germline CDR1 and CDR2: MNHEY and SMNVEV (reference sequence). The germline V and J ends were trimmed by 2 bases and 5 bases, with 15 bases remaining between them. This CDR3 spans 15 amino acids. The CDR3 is CASSLRGSGWTEAFF. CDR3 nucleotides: TGTGCCAGCAGTTTAAGAGGGTCGGGATGGACTGAAGCTTTCTTT.

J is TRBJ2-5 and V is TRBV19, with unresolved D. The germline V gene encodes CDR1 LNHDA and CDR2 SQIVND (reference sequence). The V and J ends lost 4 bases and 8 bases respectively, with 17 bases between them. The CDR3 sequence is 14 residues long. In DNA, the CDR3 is TGTGCCAGTAGTACCACCCTCACGTCAGGAACCCAGTACTTC. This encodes CASSTTLTSGTQYF.

The CDR3 DNA reads as TGCAGTGCATTAGGGGGGTTCGGCAATCAGCCCCAGCATTTT. This gives the protein CSALGGFGNQPQHF. V is TRBV20-1 and J is TRBJ1-5, with D possibly TRBD1 on 6 matching bases. CDR1 is DFQATT, CDR2 SNEGSKA, per germline (reference sequence). Trimming took 6 bases from V and 2 from J, leaving 14 bases between them. This CDR3 comprises 14 residues.

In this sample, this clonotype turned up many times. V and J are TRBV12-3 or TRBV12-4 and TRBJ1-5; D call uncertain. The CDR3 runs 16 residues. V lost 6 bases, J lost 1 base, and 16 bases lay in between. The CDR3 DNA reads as TGTGCCAGCAGCTCCGGAGGTGGCGCGAGCAATCAGCCCCAGCATTTT. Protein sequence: CASSSGGGASNQPQHF.

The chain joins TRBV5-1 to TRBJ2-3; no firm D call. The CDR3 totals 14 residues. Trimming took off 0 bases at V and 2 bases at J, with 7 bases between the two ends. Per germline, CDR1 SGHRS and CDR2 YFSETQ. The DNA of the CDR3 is TGCGCCAGCAGCTTGGGGCACCTCACAGATACGCAGTATTTT. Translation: CASSLGHLTDTQYF. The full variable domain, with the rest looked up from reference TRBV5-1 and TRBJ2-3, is KAGVTQTPRYLIKTRGQQVTLSCSPISGHRSVSWYQQTPGQGLQFLFEYFSETQRNKGNFPGRFSGRQFSNSRSEMNVSTLELGDSALYLCASSLGHLTDTQYFGPGTRLTVL.

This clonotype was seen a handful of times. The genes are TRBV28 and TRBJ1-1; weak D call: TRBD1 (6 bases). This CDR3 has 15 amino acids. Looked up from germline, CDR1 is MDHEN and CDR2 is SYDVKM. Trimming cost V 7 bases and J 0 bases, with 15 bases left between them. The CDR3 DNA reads TGTGCCAGCACCCTGGGGGGGCTCATGAACACTGAAGCTTTCTTT. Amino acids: CASTLGGLMNTEAFF.

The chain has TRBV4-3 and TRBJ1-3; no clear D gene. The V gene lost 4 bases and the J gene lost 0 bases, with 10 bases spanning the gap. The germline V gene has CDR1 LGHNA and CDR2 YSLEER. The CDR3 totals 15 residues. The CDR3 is CASSRVMNSGNTIYF. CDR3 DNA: TGCGCCAGCAGCCGGGTCATGAACTCTGGAAACACCATATATTTT.

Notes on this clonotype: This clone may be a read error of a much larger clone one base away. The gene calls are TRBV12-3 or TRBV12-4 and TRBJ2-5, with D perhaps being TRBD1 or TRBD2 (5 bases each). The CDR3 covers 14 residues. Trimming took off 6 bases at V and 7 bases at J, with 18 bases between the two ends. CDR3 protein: CASRSTRIGGTQYF. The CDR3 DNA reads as TGTGCCAGCAGGTCAACTAGAATTGGGGGGACCCAGTACTTC.

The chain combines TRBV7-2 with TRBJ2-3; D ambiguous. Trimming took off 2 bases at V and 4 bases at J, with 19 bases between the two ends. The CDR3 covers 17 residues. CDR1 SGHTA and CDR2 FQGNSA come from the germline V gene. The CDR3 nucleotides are TGTGCCAGCAGCTTATCAACGACGCGAGCCCCCGCAGATACGCAGTATTTT. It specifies CASSLSTTRAPADTQYF.

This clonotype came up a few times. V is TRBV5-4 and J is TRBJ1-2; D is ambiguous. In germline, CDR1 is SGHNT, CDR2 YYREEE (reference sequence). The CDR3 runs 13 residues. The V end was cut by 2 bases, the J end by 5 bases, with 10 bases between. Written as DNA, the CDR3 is TGTGCCAGCAGCTTCGGACCGAGTTATGGCTACACCTTC. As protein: CASSFGPSYGYTF.

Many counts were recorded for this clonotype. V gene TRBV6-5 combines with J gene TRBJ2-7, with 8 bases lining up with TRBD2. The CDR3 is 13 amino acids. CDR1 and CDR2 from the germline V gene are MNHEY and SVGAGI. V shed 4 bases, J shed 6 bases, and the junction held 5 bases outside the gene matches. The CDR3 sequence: CASSSGLVAEQYF. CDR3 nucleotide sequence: TGTGCCAGCAGTTCGGGACTAGTTGCCGAGCAGTACTTC.

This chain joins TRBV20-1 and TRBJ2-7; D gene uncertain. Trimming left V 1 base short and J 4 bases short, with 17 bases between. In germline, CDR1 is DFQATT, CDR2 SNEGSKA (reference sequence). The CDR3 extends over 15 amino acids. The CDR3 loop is CSARGSQRLLYEQYF. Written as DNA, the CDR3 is TGCAGTGCTAGAGGGTCACAGAGGCTGTTGTACGAGCAGTACTTC.

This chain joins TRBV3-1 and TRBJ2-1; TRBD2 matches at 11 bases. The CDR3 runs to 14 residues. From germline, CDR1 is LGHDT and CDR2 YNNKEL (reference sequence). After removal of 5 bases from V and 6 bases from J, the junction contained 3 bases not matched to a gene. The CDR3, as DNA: TGTGCCAGCAGCGAAGGGACTAGCGGCAATGAGCAGTTCTTC. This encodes CASSEGTSGNEQFF.

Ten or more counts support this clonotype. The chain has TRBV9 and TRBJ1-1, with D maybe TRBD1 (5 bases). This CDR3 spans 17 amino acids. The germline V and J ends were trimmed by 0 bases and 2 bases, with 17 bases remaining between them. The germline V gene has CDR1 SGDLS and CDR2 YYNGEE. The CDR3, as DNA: TGTGCCAGCAGCGTAGTTCCCGCAGGGCTAGCTAACACTGAAGCTTTCTTT. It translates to CASSVVPAGLANTEAFF.